The 3 T cell receptor beta chains below come from one sample, sequenced in a study of cytomegalovirus exposure and HLA in healthy donors. 60 Vbeta and 13 Jbeta primers were used in PCR. TCRdb's copy holds only in-frame clones and misses some; the assay was immunoSEQ multiplex PCR. The sample has some 160,000 clones, almost 80% seen once. Sequenced sample: PBMCs. These TCRs come from a male donor in good health and CMV-seronegative.

The chain is built from TRBV9 and TRBJ2-3; D is undetermined. Germline CDR1 SGDLS, CDR2 YYNGEE. This CDR3 contains 16 residues. The germline V and J ends were trimmed by 0 bases and 5 bases, with 16 bases remaining between them. CDR3 residues: CASSVAPSISGDTQYF. DNA for the CDR3: TGTGCCAGCAGCGTAGCTCCTAGTATCTCCGGAGATACGCAGTATTTT.

The rearrangement uses TRBV7-9 and TRBJ2-7; TRBD1 is a possible D gene (8 bases). CDR1 SEHNR and CDR2 FQNEAQ come from the germline V gene (reference sequence). CDR3 length: 14 residues. V lost 5 bases, J lost 11 bases, and 22 bases lay in between. The CDR3 DNA follows: TGTGCCAGCAGCCCGGGGGGAGACAGGGGAAAAAAGTACTTC. Translating gives CASSPGGDRGKKYF.

The rearrangement uses TRBV7-2 and TRBJ2-3; 13 nucleotides line up with TRBD2. Germline trimming cut 4 bases from V and 10 bases from J; bases unmatched to any gene: 17. CDR1 and CDR2 (germline): SGHTA, FQGNSA. The CDR3 is 18 residues long. The CDR3, as DNA: TGTGCCAGCAGCTCCCCTGGGACTAGCGGGACCTTCACCGGGGCGCAGTATTTT. Protein sequence: CASSSPGTSGTFTGAQYF.